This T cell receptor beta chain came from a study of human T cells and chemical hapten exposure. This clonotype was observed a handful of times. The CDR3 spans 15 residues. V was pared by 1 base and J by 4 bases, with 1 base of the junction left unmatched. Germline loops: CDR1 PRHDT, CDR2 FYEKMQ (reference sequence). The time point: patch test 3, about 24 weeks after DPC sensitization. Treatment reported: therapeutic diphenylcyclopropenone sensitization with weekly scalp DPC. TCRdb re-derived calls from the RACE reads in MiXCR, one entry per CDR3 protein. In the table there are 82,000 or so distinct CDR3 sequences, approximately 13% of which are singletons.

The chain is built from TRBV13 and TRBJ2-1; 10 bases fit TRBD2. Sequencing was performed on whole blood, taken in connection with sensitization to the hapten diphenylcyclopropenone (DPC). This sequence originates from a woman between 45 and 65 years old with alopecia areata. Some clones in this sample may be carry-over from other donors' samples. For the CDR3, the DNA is TGTGCCAGCAGCTTAGCACTAGCGGGGTACAATGAGCAGTTCTTC. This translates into CASSLALAGYNEQFF.